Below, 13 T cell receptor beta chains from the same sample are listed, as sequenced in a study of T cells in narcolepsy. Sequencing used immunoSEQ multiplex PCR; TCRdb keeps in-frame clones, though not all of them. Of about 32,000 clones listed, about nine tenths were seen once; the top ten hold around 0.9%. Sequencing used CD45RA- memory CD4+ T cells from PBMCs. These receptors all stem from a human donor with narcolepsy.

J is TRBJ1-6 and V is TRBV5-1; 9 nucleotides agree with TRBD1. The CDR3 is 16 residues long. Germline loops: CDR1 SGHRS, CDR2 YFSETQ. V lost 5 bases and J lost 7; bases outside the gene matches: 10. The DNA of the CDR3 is TGCGCCAGCAGTAGTGGAGGGACAGGGCGAAATTCACCCCTCCACTTT. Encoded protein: CASSSGGTGRNSPLHF.

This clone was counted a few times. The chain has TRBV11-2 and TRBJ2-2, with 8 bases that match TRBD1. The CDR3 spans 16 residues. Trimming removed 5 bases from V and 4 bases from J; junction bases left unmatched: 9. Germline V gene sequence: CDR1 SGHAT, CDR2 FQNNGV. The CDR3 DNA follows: TGTGCCAGCAGCCGCAGGGGGCCCCAGAGCACCGGGGAGCTGTTTTTT. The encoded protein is CASSRRGPQSTGELFF. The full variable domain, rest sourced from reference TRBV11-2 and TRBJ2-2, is EAGVAQSPRYKIIEKRQSVAFWCNPISGHATLYWYQQILGQGPKLLIQFQNNGVVDDSQLPKDRFSAERLKGVDSTLKIQPAKLEDSAVYLCASSRRGPQSTGELFFGEGSRLTVL.

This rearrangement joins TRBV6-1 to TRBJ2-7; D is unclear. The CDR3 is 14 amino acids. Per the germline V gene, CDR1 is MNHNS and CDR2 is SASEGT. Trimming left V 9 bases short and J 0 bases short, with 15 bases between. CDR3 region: CASKYGQFSYEQYF. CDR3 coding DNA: TGTGCCAGTAAATATGGGCAGTTCTCCTACGAGCAGTACTTC.

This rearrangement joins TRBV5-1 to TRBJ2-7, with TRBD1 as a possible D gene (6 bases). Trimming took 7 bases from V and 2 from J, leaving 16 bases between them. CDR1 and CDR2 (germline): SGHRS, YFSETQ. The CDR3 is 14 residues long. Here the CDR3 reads CASSKGDGTYEQYF. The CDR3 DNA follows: TGCGCCAGCTCTAAGGGGGACGGTACCTACGAGCAGTACTTC.

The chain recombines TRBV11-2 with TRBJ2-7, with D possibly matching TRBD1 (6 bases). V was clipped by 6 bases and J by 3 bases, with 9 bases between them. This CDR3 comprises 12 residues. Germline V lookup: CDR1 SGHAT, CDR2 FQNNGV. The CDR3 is CASSPGVYEQYF. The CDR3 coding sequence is TGTGCCAGCAGTCCAGGGGTCTACGAGCAGTACTTC. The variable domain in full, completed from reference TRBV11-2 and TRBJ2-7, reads EAGVAQSPRYKIIEKRQSVAFWCNPISGHATLYWYQQILGQGPKLLIQFQNNGVVDDSQLPKDRFSAERLKGVDSTLKIQPAKLEDSAVYLCASSPGVYEQYFGPGTRLTVT.

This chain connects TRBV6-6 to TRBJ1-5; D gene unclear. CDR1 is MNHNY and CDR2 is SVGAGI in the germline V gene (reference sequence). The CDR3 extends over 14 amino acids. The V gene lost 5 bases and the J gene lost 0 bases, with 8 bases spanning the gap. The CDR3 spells CASSPGNSNQPQHF. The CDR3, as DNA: TGTGCCAGCAGTCCGGGTAATAGCAATCAGCCCCAGCATTTT.

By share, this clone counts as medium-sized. CDR3 in DNA: TGTGCCAGCAGCTCCGGACGTACCGAGCAGTACTTC. Translating gives CASSSGRTEQYF. The V and J genes are TRBV7-6 and TRBJ2-7; D gene unclear. V was trimmed by 4 bases and J by 6 bases, leaving 10 bases between them. The germline CDR1 and CDR2 sequences are SGHVS and FNYEAQ. The CDR3 is 12 residues long.

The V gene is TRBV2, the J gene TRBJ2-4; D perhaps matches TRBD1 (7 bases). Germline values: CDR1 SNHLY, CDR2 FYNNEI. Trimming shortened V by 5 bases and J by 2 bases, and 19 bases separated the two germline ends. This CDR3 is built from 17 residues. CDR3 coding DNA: TGTGCCAGCAGTTTTGAGGCCCAGGGGGGAACCAAAAACATTCAGTACTTC. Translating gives CASSFEAQGGTKNIQYF.

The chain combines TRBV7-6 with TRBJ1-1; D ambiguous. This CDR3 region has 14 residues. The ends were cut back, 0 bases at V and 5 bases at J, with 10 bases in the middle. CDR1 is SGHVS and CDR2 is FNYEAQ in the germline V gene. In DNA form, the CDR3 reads TGTGCCAGCAGCTTAGCCCTCGTGGGGACTGAAGCTTTCTTT. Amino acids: CASSLALVGTEAFF.

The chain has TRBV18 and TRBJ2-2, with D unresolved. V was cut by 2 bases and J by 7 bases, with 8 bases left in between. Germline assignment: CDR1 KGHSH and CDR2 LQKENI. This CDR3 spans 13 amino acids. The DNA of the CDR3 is TGTGCCAGCTCACCAGGGGTGGACGGGGAGCTGTTTTTT. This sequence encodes CASSPGVDGELFF.

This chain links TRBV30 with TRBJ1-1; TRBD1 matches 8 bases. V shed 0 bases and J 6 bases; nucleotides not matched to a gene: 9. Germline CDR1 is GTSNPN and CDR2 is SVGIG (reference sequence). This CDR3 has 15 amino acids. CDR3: CAWSVGTGKFSEAFF. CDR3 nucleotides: TGTGCCTGGAGTGTAGGGACAGGAAAGTTCTCTGAAGCTTTCTTT. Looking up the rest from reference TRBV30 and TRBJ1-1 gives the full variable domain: SQTIHQWPATLVQPVGSPLSLECTVEGTSNPNLYWYRQAAGRGLQLLFYSVGIGQISSEVPQNLSASRPQDRQFILSSKKLLLSDSGFYLCAWSVGTGKFSEAFFGQGTRLTVV.

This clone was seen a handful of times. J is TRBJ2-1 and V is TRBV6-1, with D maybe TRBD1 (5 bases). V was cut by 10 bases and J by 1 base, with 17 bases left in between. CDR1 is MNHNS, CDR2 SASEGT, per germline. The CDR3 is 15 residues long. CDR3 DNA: TGTGCCACGTCGCCCAGGGTCGGGTCCTACAATGAGCAGTTCTTC. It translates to CATSPRVGSYNEQFF.

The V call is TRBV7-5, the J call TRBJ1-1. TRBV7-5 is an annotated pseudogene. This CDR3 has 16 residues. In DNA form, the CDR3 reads TGTGTCAGAAGCCACCAGAAGAAGGGAACGGGGCCTGAAGCTTTCTTT. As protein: CVRSHQKKGTGPEAFF.